The rows below give T cell receptor beta chains drawn from one sample of a study of CD8+CD57+ T cells in acquired aplastic anemia. One entry per CDR3 protein results from TCRdb running MiXCR on the reads. The repertoire holds about 180,000 distinct CDR3 sequences, with nearly 65% as singletons. Sequencing was carried out using sorted CD4+, CD8+, or CD8+CD57+ T cells (not recorded which) from PBMCs. These receptors all stem from a human donor with aplastic anemia. Both conserved end residues are part of each CDR3. Fields, in order: V gene, clone size, D gene, J gene, CDR3 protein, CDR3 DNA. A D gene is named only where the DNA matches it firmly. Size values are once, few and many counts, or a class for expanded clones, and some rows have none.

TRBV27,.,.,TRBJ1-6,CASSSLGGTSPLHF,TGTGCCAGCAGTTCGCTTGGGGGGACCTCACCCCTCCACTTT
TRBV7-2,.,.,TRBJ1-3,CASSLVPGKSGNTIYF,TGTGCCAGCAGCTTAGTACCGGGGAAGTCTGGAAACACCATATATTTT
TRBV10-3,.,.,TRBJ1-2,CAISGGTNYGYTF,TGTGCCATCTCTGGGGGGACCAACTATGGCTACACCTTC
TRBV7-9,.,.,TRBJ2-1,CASSFGQGSYNEQFF,TGTGCCAGCAGCTTTGGTCAGGGGAGCTACAATGAGCAGTTCTTC
TRBV9,once,.,TRBJ2-7,CASSVVSGKQYF,TGTGCCAGCAGCGTAGTTTCGGGCAAGCAGTACTTC
TRBV5-1,many,TRBD1,TRBJ2-5,CASRRINDRGETQYF,TGCGCCAGCAGACGCATTAACGACAGGGGGGAGACCCAGTACTTC
TRBV11-2,few,.,TRBJ2-7,CASSLDIGDGYEQYF,TGTGCCAGCAGCTTAGATATTGGGGACGGCTACGAGCAGTACTTC
TRBV5-1,.,TRBD2,TRBJ2-7,CASSLALAGAYEQYF,TGCGCCAGCAGCTTGGCTCTAGCGGGAGCCTACGAGCAGTACTTC
TRBV10-1,.,TRBD1,TRBJ1-2,CASSEPARDSRRGEHGYTF,TGCGCCAGCAGTGAGCCCGCCCGGGACAGTCGGAGGGGAGAGCATGGCTACACCTTC
TRBV20-1,many,TRBD2,TRBJ2-3,CSAREGLAIDTQYF,TGCAGTGCTAGAGAGGGACTAGCGATAGATACGCAGTATTTT
TRBV4-1,many,.,TRBJ2-3,CASSPLARGGDTQYF,TGCGCCAGCAGCCCCCTAGCGCGGGGAGGAGATACGCAGTATTTT
TRBV19,.,.,TRBJ1-5,CASSLGTQNQPQHF,TGTGCCAGTAGTCTCGGGACACAGAATCAGCCCCAGCATTTT
TRBV7-2,.,.,TRBJ1-2,CASSLGATGYGYTF,TGTGCCAGCAGCTTGGGGGCTACCGGCTATGGCTACACCTTC
TRBV7-2,few,.,TRBJ2-7,CASSRSISVEQYF,TGTGCCAGCAGCCGGTCCATCTCAGTAGAGCAGTACTTC
TRBV5-6,once,.,TRBJ1-2,CASSEGPSYGYTF,TGTGCCAGCAGCGAGGGACCATCGTATGGCTACACCTTC
TRBV19,.,.,TRBJ2-7,CASSIVGDEQYF,TGTGCCAGTAGTATCGTGGGGGACGAGCAGTACTTC
TRBV7-8,once,.,TRBJ1-4,CASSLVALRGGTNEKLFF,TGTGCCAGCAGCTTAGTCGCGTTGAGGGGAGGAACTAATGAAAAACTGTTTTTT
TRBV7-2,many,.,TRBJ1-1,CASSPSQNTEAFF,TGTGCCAGCAGCCCTTCGCAGAACACTGAAGCTTTCTTT
TRBV6-6,few,.,TRBJ1-5,CASSRGNDQPQHF,TGTGCCAGCAGTCGAGGGAACGATCAGCCCCAGCATTTT
TRBV5-1,.,.,TRBJ1-4,CASSSRLAGGLQEKLFF,TGCGCCAGCAGCTCTAGACTAGCGGGGGGATTACAGGAAAAACTGTTTTTT
TRBV19,.,.,TRBJ2-7,CASSIGVTNYEQYF,TGTGCCAGTAGTATAGGTGTTACGAACTACGAGCAGTACTTC
TRBV29-1,many,TRBD1,TRBJ1-2,CSVGDRQSYGYTF,TGCAGCGTTGGGGACAGGCAAAGCTATGGCTACACCTTC
TRBV25-1,once,TRBD1,TRBJ2-7,CASSDTGGEQYF,TGTGCCAGCAGTGACACAGGGGGCGAGCAGTACTTC
TRBV7-8,.,.,TRBJ2-7,CASSLVPGQYEQYF,TGTGCCAGCAGCTTAGTTCCAGGACAGTACGAGCAGTACTTC
TRBV19,.,.,TRBJ2-4,CASSTQGSIQYF,TGTGCCAGTAGTACCCAGGGAAGCATTCAGTACTTC
TRBV27,many,.,TRBJ2-7,CASSIDSSYEQYF,TGTGCCAGCAGTATAGACAGCTCCTACGAGCAGTACTTC
TRBV6-6,many,.,TRBJ1-6,CASSFGAPQRPSSYNSPLHF,TGTGCCAGCAGCTTCGGCGCTCCACAGAGACCCAGCTCCTATAATTCACCCCTCCACTTT
TRBV7-2,.,.,TRBJ1-3,CASSSSPNTIYF,TGTGCCAGCAGCTCCTCCCCCAACACCATATATTTT
TRBV2,.,.,TRBJ2-5,CASSGPGRETQYF,TGTGCCAGCAGTGGACCAGGGAGAGAGACCCAGTACTTC
TRBV20-1,.,.,TRBJ2-7,CSASGRGRHYEQYF,TGCAGTGCTAGCGGGCGGGGGCGCCACTACGAGCAGTACTTC
TRBV9,many,.,TRBJ2-2,CASSVSWLGGNTGELFF,TGTGCCAGCAGCGTGAGCTGGTTGGGGGGGAACACCGGGGAGCTGTTTTTT
TRBV9,few,.,TRBJ2-5,CASSVGNGNQETQYF,TGTGCCAGCAGCGTGGGGAATGGAAATCAAGAGACCCAGTACTTC
TRBV6-5,many,TRBD1,TRBJ2-7,CASSSRTGVPYEQYF,TGTGCCAGCAGCTCAAGGACAGGGGTCCCCTACGAGCAGTACTTC
TRBV12-3/TRBV12-4,.,.,TRBJ1-6,CASSFEGMPLHF,TGTGCCAGCAGTTTTGAGGGTATGCCCCTCCACTTT
TRBV20-1,.,.,TRBJ1-1,CSARQAAVNTETFF,TGCAGTGCCAGACAGGCGGCGGTGAACACTGAAACTTTCTTT
TRBV12-3/TRBV12-4,.,.,TRBJ1-2,CASSFTGVGYTF,TGTGCCAGCAGTTTTACCGGGGTCGGCTACACCTTC
TRBV10-3,.,.,TRBJ2-5,CASSYGGVETQYF,TGTGCCAGCAGTTACGGAGGGGTAGAGACCCAGTACTTC
TRBV7-8,.,TRBD1,TRBJ2-1,CASSAPRTGLYNEQFF,TGTGCCAGCAGCGCGCCACGGACAGGACTTTACAATGAGCAGTTCTTC
TRBV24-1,few,TRBD1,TRBJ1-5,CATRQGENQPQHF,TGTGCCACCAGGCAGGGGGAAAACCAACCCCAGCATTTT
TRBV2,few,TRBD2,TRBJ2-1,CASTELAGGHNEQFF,TGTGCCAGCACCGAACTAGCGGGAGGCCACAATGAGCAGTTCTTC
TRBV7-2,.,.,TRBJ1-1,CASSFGGGYTEAFF,TGTGCCAGCAGCTTTGGTGGAGGGTACACTGAAGCTTTCTTT
TRBV7-7,.,.,TRBJ1-1,CASSRSRNTEAFF,TGTGCCAGCAGCCGGTCACGGAACACTGAAGCTTTCTTT
TRBV7-2,.,.,TRBJ2-7,CASSPRRGSYEQYF,TGTGCCAGCAGCCCCCGACGGGGGTCCTACGAGCAGTACTTC
TRBV2,.,TRBD1,TRBJ1-2,CASSFRPGTGDYGYTF,TGTGCCAGCAGTTTTCGACCCGGGACAGGGGACTATGGCTACACCTTC
TRBV29-1,.,.,TRBJ1-2,CSVYRAYSHGYTF,TGTAGCGTTTACAGGGCGTATAGCCATGGCTACACCTTC
TRBV5-8,many,.,TRBJ1-2,CASSLQGTDGYTF,TGTGCCAGCAGCCTACAGGGAACTGATGGCTACACCTTC
TRBV15,.,TRBD2,TRBJ2-1,CATSTGLAGVNEQFF,TGTGCCACCAGCACTGGACTAGCGGGAGTCAATGAGCAGTTCTTC
TRBV5-4,few,.,TRBJ1-2,CASSFPGNKDGYTF,TGTGCCAGCTCCTTTCCGGGGAACAAGGACGGCTACACCTTC
TRBV2,.,TRBD2,TRBJ2-1,CASSDPTSGPSPEQFF,TGTGCCAGCAGTGACCCAACTAGCGGACCGTCCCCTGAGCAGTTCTTC
TRBV29-1,.,.,TRBJ1-3,CSAISGGGNTIYF,TGCAGCGCCATCTCGGGGGGAGGAAACACCATATATTTT
TRBV5-4,many,.,TRBJ1-2,CASSLDRIIYGYTF,TGTGCCAGCAGCTTGGACAGGATAATCTATGGCTACACCTTC
TRBV24-1,.,.,TRBJ2-3,CATSDWGADTQYF,TGTGCCACCAGTGATTGGGGGGCAGATACGCAGTATTTT
TRBV7-9,.,TRBD1,TRBJ2-5,CASRSRDSLQETQYF,TGTGCCAGCAGATCCCGGGACAGCCTTCAAGAGACCCAGTACTTC
TRBV19,.,TRBD1,TRBJ1-5,CASSPGTGNNQPQHF,TGTGCCAGTAGTCCCGGGACAGGGAACAATCAGCCCCAGCATTTT
TRBV30,many,.,TRBJ2-1,CAWTHGWEQFF,TGTGCCTGGACCCACGGGTGGGAGCAGTTCTTC
TRBV20-1,.,.,TRBJ1-4,CSAREDNGYEKLFF,TGCAGTGCAAGGGAGGACAATGGTTATGAAAAACTGTTTTTT
TRBV7-3,.,TRBD1,TRBJ1-1,CASSQTGTGSTEAFF,TGTGCCAGCAGCCAAACCGGGACAGGGAGCACTGAAGCTTTCTTT
TRBV4-1,many,TRBD2,TRBJ2-7,CASSQDGGAYEQYF,TGCGCCAGCAGCCAAGATGGGGGGGCCTACGAGCAGTACTTC
TRBV12-3/TRBV12-4,.,TRBD2,TRBJ2-1,CASSFGGGANEQFF,TGTGCCAGCAGTTTTGGCGGGGGGGCCAATGAGCAGTTCTTC
TRBV6-5,many,.,TRBJ2-7,CASSYNWVYEQYF,TGTGCCAGCAGTTACAATTGGGTCTACGAGCAGTACTTC